Shown below are 20 T cell receptor beta chains from a single sample sequenced in a study of identical twins. A single record per CDR3 protein comes from TCRdb applying MiXCR to the 5' RACE reads. The top ten clones hold under 6% of a sample with about 240,000 distinct CDR3 sequences, 7% to 8.5% of them seen once. This sample was shared with a second study, whose subject was yellow fever vaccine responses in identical twins.

Sequenced material: CD8+ T cells sorted from blood. All receptors come from a woman aged 18-35 years in good health.

The J gene is TRBJ1-1, the V gene TRBV20-1; D uncertain. The CDR3 length is 12 residues. Trimming removed 7 bases from V and 1 base from J, with 10 bases in between. Germline V gene lookup returns CDR1 DFQATT and CDR2 SNEGSKA (reference sequence). For the CDR3, the DNA is TGCAGTGGATCGGAGTCGAACACTGAAGCTTTCTTT. Encoded protein: CSGSESNTEAFF.

J is TRBJ2-7 and V is TRBV7-6; 8 nucleotides match TRBD1. V shed 5 bases, J shed 6 bases, and the junction held 6 bases outside the gene matches. The CDR3 spans 13 residues. In germline, CDR1 is SGHVS, CDR2 FNYEAQ. This chain's CDR3 is CASSPGQDGEQYF. CDR3 DNA: TGTGCCAGCAGCCCGGGACAGGATGGCGAGCAGTACTTC. Supplemented by reference TRBV7-6 and TRBJ2-7, the full variable domain reads GAGVSQSPRYKVTKRGQDVALRCDPISGHVSLYWYRQALGQGPEFLTYFNYEAQQDKSGLPNDRFSAERPEGSISTLTIQRTEQRDSAMYRCASSPGQDGEQYFGPGTRLTVT.

The chain is built from TRBV3-1 and TRBJ2-5; the D gene is possibly TRBD2 (5 bases). The germline CDR1 and CDR2 sequences are LGHDT and YNNKEL (reference sequence). V gave up 0 bases and J gave up 2 bases, with 16 bases separating them. The CDR3 is 17 amino acids. CDR3: CASSQDGVGAIQETQYF. CDR3 DNA sequence: TGTGCCAGCAGCCAAGATGGGGTGGGAGCGATACAAGAGACCCAGTACTTC.

The sample holds many counts of this clonotype. The rearrangement links TRBV7-6 to TRBJ2-1, with D unresolved. The length of the CDR3 is 15 residues. CDR1 and CDR2 from the germline V gene are SGHVS and FNYEAQ. Trimming took 1 base from V and 0 from J, leaving 7 bases between them. The CDR3 sequence: CASSLGVSSYNEQFF. In DNA form, the CDR3 reads TGTGCCAGCAGCTTAGGCGTAAGCTCCTACAATGAGCAGTTCTTC.

This sequence joins TRBV7-9 and TRBJ2-7; D could derive from TRBD1 or TRBD2 (5 bases each). V was trimmed by 5 bases and J by 0 bases, leaving 17 bases between them. There are 16 residues in the CDR3. Germline CDR1 and CDR2: SEHNR and FQNEAQ (reference sequence). The DNA of the CDR3 is TGTGCCAGCAGCCCACATACCGGGACGGACTCCTACGAGCAGTACTTC. It translates to CASSPHTGTDSYEQYF. Using reference TRBV7-9 and TRBJ2-7 for the parts outside the CDR3, the full variable domain is DTGVSQNPRHKITKRGQNVTFRCDPISEHNRLYWYRQTLGQGPEFLTYFQNEAQLEKSRLLSDRFSAERPKGSFSTLEIQRTEQGDSAMYLCASSPHTGTDSYEQYFGPGTRLTVT.

The chain has TRBV15 and TRBJ2-3; TRBD2 agrees at 15 bases. Germline CDR1 LNHNV, CDR2 YYDKDF (reference sequence). J was trimmed by 2 bases and V by 0 bases; bases with no gene match: 9. The CDR3 has 20 residues. CDR3 amino acids: CATSRDPGTSGGRHTDTQYF. The DNA for the CDR3 is TGTGCCACCAGCAGAGACCCGGGGACTAGCGGGGGGCGACACACAGATACGCAGTATTTT.

The chain couples TRBV3-1 to TRBJ2-2; D not resolved. The germline V gene has CDR1 LGHDT and CDR2 YNNKEL (reference sequence). CDR3 size: 12 residues. The germline V and J ends were trimmed by 9 bases and 6 bases, with 11 bases remaining between them. CDR3 sequence (DNA): TGTGCCAGTTCTTGGGGTCCCGGGGAGCTGTTTTTT. Amino acid sequence: CASSWGPGELFF.

A few counts support this clonotype. V is TRBV5-1 and J is TRBJ1-2, with TRBD1 as a possible D gene (5 bases). Germline V lookup: CDR1 SGHRS, CDR2 YFSETQ. CDR3 length equals 14 residues. Between the trimmed V and J ends, which lost 0 bases and 6 bases, there was a span of 12 bases. CDR3 nucleotide sequence: TGCGCCAGCAGCTTGGAGACGGGGCAAGATGGCTACACCTTC. Translating gives CASSLETGQDGYTF.

This clonotype was counted many times. The V gene is TRBV12-3 or TRBV12-4, the J gene TRBJ2-2; 8 nucleotides align to TRBD1. This CDR3 comprises 17 residues. Trimming cost V 3 bases and J 3 bases; bases outside gene matches: 9. The CDR3 bases are TGTGCCAGCAGTTTTGGCCAGGGGGCGTTCGACACCGGGGAGCTGTTTTTT. Protein sequence: CASSFGQGAFDTGELFF.

This clonotype was seen more than once but under ten times. V is TRBV14 and J is TRBJ2-1; a weak D match, TRBD2 (5 bases). CDR3 length: 19 amino acids. Germline CDR1 reads SGHDN; CDR2 reads FVKESK. V gave up 1 base and J gave up 2 bases, with 21 bases separating them. CDR3 loop: CASSQVPSLSGSTYNEQFF. In DNA, the CDR3 is TGTGCCAGCAGCCAAGTCCCCTCACTGAGCGGCTCTACCTACAATGAGCAGTTCTTC.

This clonotype came up many times. CDR3 in amino acids: CASSLGQLYNEQFF. The CDR3 DNA reads as TGTGCCAGCAGCTTAGGGCAGCTCTACAATGAGCAGTTCTTC. The rearrangement uses TRBV5-6 and TRBJ2-1, with no clear D. The CDR3 sequence is 14 residues long. Deletions cut 2 bases from V and 3 bases from J, with 9 bases between. Germline-derived CDR1 and CDR2 are SGHDT and YYEEEE.

This clonotype was counted a few times. V gene TRBV11-1 combines with J gene TRBJ2-6; 7 positions agree with TRBD1. V gave up 3 bases and J gave up 0 bases; unmatched junction bases: 8. The V gene's germline CDR1 is SGHAT and CDR2 FQDESV (reference sequence). The CDR3 is 18 residues long. The chain's CDR3 is CASSFRDRDLSGANVLTF. Here the CDR3 DNA reads TGTGCCAGCAGCTTCCGGGACAGAGACCTCTCTGGGGCCAACGTCCTGACTTTC.

This clonotype was picked up a small number of times. The J gene is TRBJ2-1, the V gene TRBV24-1, with D tentatively TRBD2 (6 bases). Trimming pared 10 bases from V and 9 bases from J, leaving 21 bases between. This CDR3 comprises 14 residues. The germline V gene has CDR1 KGHDR and CDR2 SFDVKD. The CDR3 is CATGEAIVPSEQFF. The CDR3 DNA reads as TGTGCCACGGGGGAGGCCATAGTCCCTAGTGAGCAGTTCTTC.

This clonotype has a handful of counts. The CDR3 coding sequence is TGTGCCAGCAGCACACCGAACTCACGCGTCGAGCAGTACGTC. Its translation: CASSTPNSRVEQYV. The V call is TRBV21-1, the J call TRBJ2-7. TRBV21-1 is recorded as a pseudogene. This CDR3 has 14 amino acids.

This clonotype has a handful of counts. DNA of the CDR3: TGCAGTGCTAGAGATCGTAGGACAGGGAGTTTTGACGGGGAGCTGTTTTTT. The encoded protein is CSARDRRTGSFDGELFF. The chain employs TRBV20-1 and TRBJ2-2; 8 nucleotides agree with TRBD1. V shed 0 bases and J 7 bases; nucleotides not matched to a gene: 13. Per germline, CDR1 DFQATT and CDR2 SNEGSKA (reference sequence). The length of the CDR3 is 17 residues.

The genes are TRBV6-1 and TRBJ2-5; no clear D gene. The CDR3 totals 16 residues. Germline CDR1 and CDR2: MNHNS and SASEGT. The ends were cut back, 5 bases at V and 4 bases at J, with 20 bases in the middle. CDR3 bases: TGTGCCAGCAGTCCAAGCCCGGCCAGCTGGGCAGAGACCCAGTACTTC. Amino acids: CASSPSPASWAETQYF.

This rearrangement joins TRBV2 to TRBJ2-7; perhaps D is TRBD1 or TRBD2 (5 bases each). V gave up 7 bases and J gave up 3 bases, with 10 bases separating them. The CDR3 is 12 residues long. Germline V gene lookup returns CDR1 SNHLY and CDR2 FYNNEI. The CDR3 bases are TGTGCCAGCACGGGGACGGTCTACGAGCAGTACTTC. Residues: CASTGTVYEQYF.

In DNA form, the CDR3 reads TGCAGTGCTAGACCCGGGACAGGGGCCACTAGCGGGAGGGCCGGTGAGACCCAGTACTTC. Translated, it gives CSARPGTGATSGRAGETQYF. This rearrangement joins TRBV20-1 to TRBJ2-5, with 13 bases matching TRBD2. The germline V gene encodes CDR1 DFQATT and CDR2 SNEGSKA (reference sequence). The CDR3 spans 20 residues. Trimming removed 2 bases from V and 5 bases from J; junction bases left unmatched: 20.

In this sample, this clonotype turned up a few times. This sequence joins TRBV20-1 and TRBJ2-5; no clear D gene. The V and J ends lost 1 base and 2 bases respectively, with 8 bases between them. The CDR3 consists of 13 residues. The germline V gene has CDR1 DFQATT and CDR2 SNEGSKA (reference sequence). The CDR3 loop is CSARVGSQETQYF. In DNA form, the CDR3 reads TGCAGTGCTAGAGTGGGGTCTCAAGAGACCCAGTACTTC.

This sequence joins TRBV5-1 and TRBJ2-7; 9 nucleotides line up with TRBD2. Germline V CDR1 and CDR2: SGHRS, YFSETQ. Trimming cost V 3 bases and J 4 bases; bases outside gene matches: 5. CDR3 length equals 14 residues. CDR3 residues: CASSSSSGAYEQYV. The CDR3 nucleotides read TGCGCCAGCAGCTCCTCTAGCGGGGCTTACGAGCAGTACGTC.